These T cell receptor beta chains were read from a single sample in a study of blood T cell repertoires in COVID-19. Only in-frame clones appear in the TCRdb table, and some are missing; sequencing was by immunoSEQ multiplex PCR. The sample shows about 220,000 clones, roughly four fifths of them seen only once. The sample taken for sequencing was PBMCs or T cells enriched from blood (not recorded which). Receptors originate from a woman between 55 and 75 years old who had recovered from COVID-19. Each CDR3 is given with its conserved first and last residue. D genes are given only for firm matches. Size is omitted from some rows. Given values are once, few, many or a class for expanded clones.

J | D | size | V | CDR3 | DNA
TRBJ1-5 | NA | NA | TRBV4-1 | CASSQVISIRGGVQPQHF | TGCGCCAGCAGCCAAGTAATAAGTATAAGGGGCGGCGTTCAGCCCCAGCATTTT
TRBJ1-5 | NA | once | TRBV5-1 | CASSPNPSQDEPQHF | TGCGCCAGCAGCCCCAACCCCAGCCAGGATGAACCCCAGCATTTT
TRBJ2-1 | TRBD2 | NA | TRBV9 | CASSDSGGAGNEQFF | TGTGCCAGCAGCGATAGCGGGGGGGCTGGGAATGAGCAGTTCTTC
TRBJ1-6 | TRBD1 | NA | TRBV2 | CASSNRQGQSPLHF | TGTGCCAGCAGTAACAGACAGGGGCAATCACCCCTCCACTTT
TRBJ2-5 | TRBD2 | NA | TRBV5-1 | CASSSRSGGAGETQYF | TGCGCCAGCAGCTCCCGGAGCGGGGGGGCGGGGGAGACCCAGTACTTC
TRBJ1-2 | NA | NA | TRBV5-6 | CASSQFNYGYTF | TGTGCCAGCAGCCAATTTAACTATGGCTACACCTTC
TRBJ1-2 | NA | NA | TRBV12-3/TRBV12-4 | CASSSVYGYTF | TGTGCCAGCAGTTCGGTTTATGGCTACACCTTC
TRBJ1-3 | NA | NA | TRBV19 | CASSPSLGGVGNTIYF | TGTGCCAGTAGTCCAAGCCTAGGAGGAGTTGGAAACACCATATATTTT
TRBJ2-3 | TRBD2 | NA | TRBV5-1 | CASSLASGLAEVQQYF | TGCGCCAGCAGCCTTGCATCAGGACTAGCGGAGGTTCAGCAGTATTTT
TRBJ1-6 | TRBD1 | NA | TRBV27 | CASRTGTANSPLHF | TGTGCCAGCAGAACCGGGACAGCGAATTCACCCCTCCACTTT
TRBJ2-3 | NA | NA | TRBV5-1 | CASSLWSGNTDTQYF | TGCGCCAGCAGCTTGTGGTCAGGAAACACAGATACGCAGTATTTT
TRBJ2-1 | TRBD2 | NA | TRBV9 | CASSVVTSGEGQFF | TGTGCCAGCAGCGTAGTGACGTCCGGGGAGGGGCAGTTCTTC
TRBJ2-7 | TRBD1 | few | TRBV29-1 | CSVEDVGQGLDEQYF | TGCAGCGTTGAAGACGTGGGACAGGGATTAGACGAGCAGTACTTC
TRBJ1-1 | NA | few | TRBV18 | CASSPTQGHTEAFF | TGTGCCAGCTCACCGACACAGGGACACACTGAAGCTTTCTTT
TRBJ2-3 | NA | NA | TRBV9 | CASSVGEFFDNTDTQYF | TGTGCCAGCAGCGTTGGTGAGTTTTTCGATAACACAGATACGCAGTATTTT
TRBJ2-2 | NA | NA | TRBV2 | CASTRDSNTGELFF | TGTGCCAGCACCCGGGACTCGAACACCGGGGAGCTGTTTTTT
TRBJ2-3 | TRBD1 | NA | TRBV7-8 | CASSSNKGGGTDTQYF | TGTGCCAGCAGCTCGAATAAAGGGGGCGGCACAGATACGCAGTATTTT
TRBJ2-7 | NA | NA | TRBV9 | CASSVGLDVFYEQYF | TGTGCCAGCAGCGTAGGTCTAGACGTTTTCTACGAGCAGTACTTC
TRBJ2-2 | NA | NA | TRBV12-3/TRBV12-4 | CASTYRDIGELFF | TGTGCCAGCACCTACAGGGACATCGGGGAGCTGTTTTTT
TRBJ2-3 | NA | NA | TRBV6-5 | CATVRQGTDTQYF | TGTGCCACGGTTCGCCAGGGCACAGATACGCAGTATTTT
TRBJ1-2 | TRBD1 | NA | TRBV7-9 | CASSPHETGYGYTF | TGTGCCAGCAGCCCCCACGAGACAGGGTATGGCTACACCTTC
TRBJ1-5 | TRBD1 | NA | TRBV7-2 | CASSATTGSNQPQHF | TGTGCCAGCAGCGCTACGACAGGGAGTAATCAGCCCCAGCATTTT
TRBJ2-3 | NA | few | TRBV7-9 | CASSPKGPDTQYF | TGTGCCAGCAGCCCAAAGGGGCCAGATACGCAGTATTTT
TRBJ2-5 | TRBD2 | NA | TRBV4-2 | CASSQIAGFQETQYF | TGTGCCAGCAGCCAGATAGCGGGTTTCCAAGAGACCCAGTACTTC
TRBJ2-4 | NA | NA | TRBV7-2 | CASSLMYTLAKNIQYF | TGTGCCAGCAGCTTAATGTATACTTTAGCCAAAAACATTCAGTACTTC
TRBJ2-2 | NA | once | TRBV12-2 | CASRLVDRRNTGELFF | TGTGCAAGTCGCTTAGTTGACAGACGTAACACCGGGGAGCTGTTTTTT
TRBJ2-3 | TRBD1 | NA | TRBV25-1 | CASRDRGTDTQYF | TGTGCCAGCCGGGACAGGGGCACAGATACGCAGTATTTT
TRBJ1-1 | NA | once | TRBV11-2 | CASSLMAGMDTEAFF | TGTGCCAGCAGCTTAATGGCGGGAATGGACACTGAAGCTTTCTTT
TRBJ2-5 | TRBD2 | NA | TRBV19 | CASSISAGGPGETQYF | TGTGCCAGTAGTATTTCAGCGGGAGGGCCAGGAGAGACCCAGTACTTC
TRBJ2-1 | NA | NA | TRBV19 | CASSQFRNEQFF | TGTGCCAGTAGTCAGTTCAGGAATGAGCAGTTCTTC
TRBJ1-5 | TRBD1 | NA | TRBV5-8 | CASSPAGTGYQPQHF | TGTGCCAGCAGCCCGGCCGGGACAGGGTATCAGCCCCAGCATTTT
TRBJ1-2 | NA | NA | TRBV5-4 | CASSLVGAGDTRGYTF | TGTGCCAGCAGCTTGGTTGGGGCAGGGGACACGAGGGGCTACACCTTC
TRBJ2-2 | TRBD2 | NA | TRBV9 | CASSVETSSTGELFF | TGTGCCAGCAGCGTAGAGACTAGCAGCACCGGGGAGCTGTTTTTT
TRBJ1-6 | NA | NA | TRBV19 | CASTVSEGSPLHF | TGTGCCAGTACGGTATCGGAGGGATCACCCCTCCACTTT
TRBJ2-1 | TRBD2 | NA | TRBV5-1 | CASSKTSGGANEQFF | TGCGCCAGCAGCAAGACTAGCGGGGGGGCGAATGAGCAGTTCTTC
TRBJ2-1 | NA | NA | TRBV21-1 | CAILMAIPSRDEQFF | TGTGCCATCCTCATGGCCATCCCCTCACGGGATGAGCAGTTCTTC
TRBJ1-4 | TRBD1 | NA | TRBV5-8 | CASSLDRGLPEKLFF | TGTGCCAGCAGCCTCGACAGGGGCTTACCTGAAAAACTGTTTTTT
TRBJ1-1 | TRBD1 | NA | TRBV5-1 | CASSFRSGQGRNTEAFF | TGCGCCAGCAGCTTTCGGTCGGGACAGGGGAGGAACACTGAAGCTTTCTTT
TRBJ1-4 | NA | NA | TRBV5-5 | CASSTGQLTNEKLFF | TGTGCCAGCAGTACAGGGCAGTTAACTAATGAAAAACTGTTTTTT
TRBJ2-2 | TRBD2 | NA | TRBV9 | CASSVATGTRAGELFF | TGTGCCAGCAGCGTAGCTACGGGGACTAGAGCCGGGGAGCTGTTTTTT
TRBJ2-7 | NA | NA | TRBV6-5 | CASSYSSGHKSYEQYF | TGTGCCAGCAGTTACTCGTCGGGACATAAATCCTACGAGCAGTACTTC
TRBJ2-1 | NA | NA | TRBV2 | CASNRDHEQFF | TGTGCCAGCAACAGGGACCATGAGCAGTTCTTC